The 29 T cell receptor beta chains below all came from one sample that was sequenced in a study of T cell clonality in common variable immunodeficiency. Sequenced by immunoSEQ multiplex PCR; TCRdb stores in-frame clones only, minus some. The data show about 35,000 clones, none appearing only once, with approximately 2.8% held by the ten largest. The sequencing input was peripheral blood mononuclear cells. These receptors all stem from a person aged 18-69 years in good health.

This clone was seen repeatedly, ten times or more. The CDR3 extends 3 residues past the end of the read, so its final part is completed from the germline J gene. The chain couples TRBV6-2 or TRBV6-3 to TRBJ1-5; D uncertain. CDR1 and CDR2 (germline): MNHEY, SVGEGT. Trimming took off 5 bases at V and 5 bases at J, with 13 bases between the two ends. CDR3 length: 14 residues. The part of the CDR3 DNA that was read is TGTGCCAGCAGTGGGGTTATAGCGGATCAGCCC. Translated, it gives CASSGVIADQP. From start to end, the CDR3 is CASSGVIADQPQHF.

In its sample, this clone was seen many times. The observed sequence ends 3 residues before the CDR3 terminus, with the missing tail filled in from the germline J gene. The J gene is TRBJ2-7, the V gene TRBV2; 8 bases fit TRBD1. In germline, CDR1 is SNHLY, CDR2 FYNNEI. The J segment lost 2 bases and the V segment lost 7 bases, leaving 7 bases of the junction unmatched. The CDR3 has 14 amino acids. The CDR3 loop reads CASKGQGGPYEQYF. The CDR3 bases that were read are TGTGCCAGCAAAGGACAGGGTGGGCCCTACGAG.

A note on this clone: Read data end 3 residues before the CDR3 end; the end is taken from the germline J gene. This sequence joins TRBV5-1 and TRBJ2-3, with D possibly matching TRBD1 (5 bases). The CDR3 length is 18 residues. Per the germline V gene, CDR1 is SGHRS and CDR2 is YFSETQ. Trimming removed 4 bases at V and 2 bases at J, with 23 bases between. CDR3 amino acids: CASSLGSSLGVNTDTQYF. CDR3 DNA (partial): TGCGCCAGCAGCCTGGGGTCTAGTCTAGGGGTTAACACAGATACG.

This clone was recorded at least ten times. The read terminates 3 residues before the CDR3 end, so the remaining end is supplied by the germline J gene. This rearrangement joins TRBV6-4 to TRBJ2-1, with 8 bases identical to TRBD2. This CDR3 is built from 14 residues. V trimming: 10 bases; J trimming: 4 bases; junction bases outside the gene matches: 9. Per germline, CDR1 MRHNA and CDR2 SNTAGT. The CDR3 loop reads CANQRESRYNEQFF. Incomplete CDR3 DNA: TGTGCCAACCAGCGGGAGTCGCGGTACAATGAG.

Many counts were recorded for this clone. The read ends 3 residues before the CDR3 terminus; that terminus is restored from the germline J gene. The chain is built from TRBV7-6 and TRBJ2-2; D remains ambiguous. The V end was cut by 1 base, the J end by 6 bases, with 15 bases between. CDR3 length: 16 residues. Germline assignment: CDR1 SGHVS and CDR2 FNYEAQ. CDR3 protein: CASSLGSQMSPGELFF. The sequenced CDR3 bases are TGTGCCAGCAGCTTAGGCAGTCAAATGAGTCCCGGGGAG.

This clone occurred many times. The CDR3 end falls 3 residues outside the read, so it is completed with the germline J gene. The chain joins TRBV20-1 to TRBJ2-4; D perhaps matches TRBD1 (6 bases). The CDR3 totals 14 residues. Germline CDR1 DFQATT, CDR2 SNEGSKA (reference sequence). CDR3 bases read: TGCAGTGCTAGAGCAGGGGATATAGGAGAGACT. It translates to CSARAGDIGET. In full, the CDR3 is CSARAGDIGETQYF.

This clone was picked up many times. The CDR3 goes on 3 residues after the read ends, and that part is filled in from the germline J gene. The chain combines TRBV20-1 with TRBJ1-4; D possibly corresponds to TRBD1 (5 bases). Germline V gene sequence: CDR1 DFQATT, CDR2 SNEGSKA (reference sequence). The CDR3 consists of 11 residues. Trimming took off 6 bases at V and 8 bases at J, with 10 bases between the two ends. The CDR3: CSARRTEKLFF. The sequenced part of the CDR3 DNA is TGCAGTGCCCGACGGACAGAAAAA.

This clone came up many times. The CDR3 DNA, read in part, is TGCAGCGTTGAAAGTGAAGCGGGCTGGGAGACC. Translation gives CSVESEAGWET. The entire CDR3 protein reads CSVESEAGWETQYF. The V call is TRBV29-1, the J call TRBJ2-5, with D possibly TRBD2 on 6 matching bases. The read comes to an end 3 residues before the CDR3 does, leaving the germline J gene to fill in the end. CDR3 length: 14 residues. Germline lookup yields CDR1 SQVTM and CDR2 ANQGSEA. Trimming left V 2 bases short and J 5 bases short, with 15 bases between.

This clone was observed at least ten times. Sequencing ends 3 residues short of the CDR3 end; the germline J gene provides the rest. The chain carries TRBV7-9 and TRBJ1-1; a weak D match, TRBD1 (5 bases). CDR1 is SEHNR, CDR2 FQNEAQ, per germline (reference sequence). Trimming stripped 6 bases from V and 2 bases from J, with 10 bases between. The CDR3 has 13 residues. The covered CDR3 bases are TGTGCCAGCAGTCCCGGGGGAAACACTGAA. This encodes CASSPGGNTE. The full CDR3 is CASSPGGNTEAFF.

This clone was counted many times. CDR3 bases read: TGTGCCAGCAGCCGTGACAGGGAGTCCTACGAG. It yields the protein CASSRDRESYE. The complete CDR3 sequence is CASSRDRESYEQYF. V and J are TRBV7-3 and TRBJ2-7, with 7 bases matching TRBD1. Read data end 3 residues before the CDR3 end; the end is taken from the germline J gene. The CDR3 covers 14 residues. Germline trimming cut 5 bases from V and 1 base from J; bases unmatched to any gene: 5. In germline, CDR1 is SGHTA, CDR2 FQGTGA.

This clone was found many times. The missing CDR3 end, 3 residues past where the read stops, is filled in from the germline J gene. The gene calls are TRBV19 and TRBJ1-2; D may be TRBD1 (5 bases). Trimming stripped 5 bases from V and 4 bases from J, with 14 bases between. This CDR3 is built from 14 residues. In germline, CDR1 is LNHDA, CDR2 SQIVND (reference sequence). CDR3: CASSRAGGGYGYTF. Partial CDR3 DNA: TGTGCCAGTAGTCGAGCCGGGGGGGGCTATGGC.

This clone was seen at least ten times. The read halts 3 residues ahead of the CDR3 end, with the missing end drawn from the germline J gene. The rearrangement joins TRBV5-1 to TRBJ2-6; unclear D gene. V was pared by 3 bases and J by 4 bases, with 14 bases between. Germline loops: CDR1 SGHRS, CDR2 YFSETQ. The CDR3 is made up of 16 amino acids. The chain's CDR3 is CASSYSPTGGANVLTF. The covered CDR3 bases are TGCGCCAGCAGCTACTCCCCGACTGGGGGGGCCAACGTC.

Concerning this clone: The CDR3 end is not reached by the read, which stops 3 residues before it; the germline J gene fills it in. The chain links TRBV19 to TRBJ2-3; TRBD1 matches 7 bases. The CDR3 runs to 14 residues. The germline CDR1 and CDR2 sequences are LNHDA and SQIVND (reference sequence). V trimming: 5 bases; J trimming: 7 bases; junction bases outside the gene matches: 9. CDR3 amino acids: CASSFGTVRNTQYF. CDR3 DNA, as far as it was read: TGTGCCAGTAGTTTCGGGACAGTAAGGAATACG.

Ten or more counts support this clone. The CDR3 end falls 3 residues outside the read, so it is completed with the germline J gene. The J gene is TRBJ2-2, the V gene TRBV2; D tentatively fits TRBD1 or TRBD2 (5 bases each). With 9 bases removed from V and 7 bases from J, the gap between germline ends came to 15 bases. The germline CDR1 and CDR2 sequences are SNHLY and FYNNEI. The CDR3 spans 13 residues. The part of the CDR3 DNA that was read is TGTGCCAGTAAAAAGCAGGGAGTCGGGGAG. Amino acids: CASKKQGVGE. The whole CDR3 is CASKKQGVGELFF.

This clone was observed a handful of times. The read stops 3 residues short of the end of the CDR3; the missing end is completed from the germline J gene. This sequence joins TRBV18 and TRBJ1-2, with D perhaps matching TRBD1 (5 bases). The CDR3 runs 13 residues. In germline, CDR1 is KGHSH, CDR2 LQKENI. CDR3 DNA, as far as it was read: TGTGCCAGCTCACCGGCGGGACTCTACGAC. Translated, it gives CASSPAGLYD. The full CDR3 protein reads CASSPAGLYDYTF.

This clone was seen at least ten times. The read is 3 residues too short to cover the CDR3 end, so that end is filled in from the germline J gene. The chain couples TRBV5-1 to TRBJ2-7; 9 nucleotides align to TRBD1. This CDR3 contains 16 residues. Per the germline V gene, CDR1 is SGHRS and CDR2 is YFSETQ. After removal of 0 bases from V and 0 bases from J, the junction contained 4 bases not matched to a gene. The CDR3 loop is CASSLAGTGSSYEQYF. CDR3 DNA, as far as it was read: TGCGCCAGCAGCTTGGCAGGGACAGGGAGCTCCTACGAG.

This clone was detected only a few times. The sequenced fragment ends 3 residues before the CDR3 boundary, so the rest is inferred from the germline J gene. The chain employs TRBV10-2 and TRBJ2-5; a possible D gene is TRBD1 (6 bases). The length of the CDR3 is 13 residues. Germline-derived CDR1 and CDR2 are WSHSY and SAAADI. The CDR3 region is CASRGAESGTQYF. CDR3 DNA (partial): TGCGCCAGCAGGGGGGCGGAGAGCGGTACC.

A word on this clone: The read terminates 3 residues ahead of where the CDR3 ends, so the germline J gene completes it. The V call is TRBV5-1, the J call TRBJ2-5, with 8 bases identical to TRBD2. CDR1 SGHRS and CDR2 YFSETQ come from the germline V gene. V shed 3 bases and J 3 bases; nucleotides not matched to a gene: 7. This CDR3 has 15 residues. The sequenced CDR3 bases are TGCGCCAGCAGCTGGAGGGGAGCGGGAGAAGAGACC. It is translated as CASSWRGAGEET. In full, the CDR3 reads CASSWRGAGEETQYF.

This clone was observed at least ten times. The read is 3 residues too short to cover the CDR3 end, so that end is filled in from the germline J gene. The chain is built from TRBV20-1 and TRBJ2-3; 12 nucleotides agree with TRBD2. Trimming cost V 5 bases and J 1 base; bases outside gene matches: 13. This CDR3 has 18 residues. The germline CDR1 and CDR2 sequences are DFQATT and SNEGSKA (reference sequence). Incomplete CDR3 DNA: TGCAGTGCTCCGCCTCTAGCGGGAGGGCCAGGGGGCACAGATACG. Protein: CSAPPLAGGPGGTDT. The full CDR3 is CSAPPLAGGPGGTDTQYF.

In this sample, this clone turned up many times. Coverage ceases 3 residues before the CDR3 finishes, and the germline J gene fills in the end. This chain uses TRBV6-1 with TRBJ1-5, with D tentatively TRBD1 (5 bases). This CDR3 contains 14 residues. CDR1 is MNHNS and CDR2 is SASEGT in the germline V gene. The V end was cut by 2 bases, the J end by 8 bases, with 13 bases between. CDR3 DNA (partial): TGTGCCAGCAGTGAACCAGGGACTCCGGAGCCC. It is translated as CASSEPGTPEP. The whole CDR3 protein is CASSEPGTPEPQHF.

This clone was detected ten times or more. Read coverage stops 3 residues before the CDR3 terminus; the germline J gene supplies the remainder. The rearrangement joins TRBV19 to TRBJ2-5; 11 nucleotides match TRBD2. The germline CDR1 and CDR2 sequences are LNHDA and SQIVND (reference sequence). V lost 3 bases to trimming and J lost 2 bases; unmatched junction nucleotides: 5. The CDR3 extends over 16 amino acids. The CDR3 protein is CASSIEASGRQETQYF. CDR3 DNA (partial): TGTGCCAGTAGTATCGAAGCTAGCGGGAGGCAAGAGACC.

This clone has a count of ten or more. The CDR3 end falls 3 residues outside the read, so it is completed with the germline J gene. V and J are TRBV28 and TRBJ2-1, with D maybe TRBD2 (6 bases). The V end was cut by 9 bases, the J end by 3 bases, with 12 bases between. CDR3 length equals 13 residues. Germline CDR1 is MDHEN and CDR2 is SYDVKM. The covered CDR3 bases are TGTGCCAGTCTCCGGGACTTCTACAATGAG. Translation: CASLRDFYNE. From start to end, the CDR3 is CASLRDFYNEQFF.

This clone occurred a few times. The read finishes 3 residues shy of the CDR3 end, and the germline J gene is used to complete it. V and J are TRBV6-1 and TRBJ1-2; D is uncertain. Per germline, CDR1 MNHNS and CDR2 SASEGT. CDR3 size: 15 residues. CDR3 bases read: TGTGCCAGCAGTGAATTCCTTTTACCCACAGATACC. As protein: CASSEFLLPTDT. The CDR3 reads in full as CASSEFLLPTDTYTF.

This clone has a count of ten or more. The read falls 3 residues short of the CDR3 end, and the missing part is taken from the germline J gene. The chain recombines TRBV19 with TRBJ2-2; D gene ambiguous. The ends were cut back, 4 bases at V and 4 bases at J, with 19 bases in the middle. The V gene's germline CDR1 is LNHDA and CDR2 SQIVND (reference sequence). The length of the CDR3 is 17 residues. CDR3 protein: CASSTKPSGLGTGELFF. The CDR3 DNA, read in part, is TGTGCCAGTAGTACCAAACCAAGTGGTCTCGGCACCGGGGAG.

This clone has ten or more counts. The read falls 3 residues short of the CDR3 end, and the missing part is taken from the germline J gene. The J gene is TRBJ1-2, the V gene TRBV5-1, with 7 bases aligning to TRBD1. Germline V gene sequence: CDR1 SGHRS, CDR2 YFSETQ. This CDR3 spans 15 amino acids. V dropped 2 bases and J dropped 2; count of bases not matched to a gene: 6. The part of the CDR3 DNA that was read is TGCGCCAGCAGCTTCCGACAGGGAGGGAACTATGGC. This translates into CASSFRQGGNYG. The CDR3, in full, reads CASSFRQGGNYGYTF.

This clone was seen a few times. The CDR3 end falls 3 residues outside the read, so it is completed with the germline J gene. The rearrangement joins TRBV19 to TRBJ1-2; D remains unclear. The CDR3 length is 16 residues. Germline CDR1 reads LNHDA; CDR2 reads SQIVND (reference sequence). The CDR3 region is CASSIEGPSYTDTYTF. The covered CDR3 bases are TGTGCCAGTAGTATAGAGGGTCCCAGCTACACAGATACC.

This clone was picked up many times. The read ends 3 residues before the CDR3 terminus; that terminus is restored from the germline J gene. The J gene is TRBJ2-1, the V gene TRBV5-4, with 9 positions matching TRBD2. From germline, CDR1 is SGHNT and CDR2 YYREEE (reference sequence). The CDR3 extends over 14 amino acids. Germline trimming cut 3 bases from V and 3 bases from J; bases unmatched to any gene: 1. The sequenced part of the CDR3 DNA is TGTGCCAGCAGCTGGCGGGGGGGCTACAATGAG. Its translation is CASSWRGGYNE. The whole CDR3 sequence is CASSWRGGYNEQFF.

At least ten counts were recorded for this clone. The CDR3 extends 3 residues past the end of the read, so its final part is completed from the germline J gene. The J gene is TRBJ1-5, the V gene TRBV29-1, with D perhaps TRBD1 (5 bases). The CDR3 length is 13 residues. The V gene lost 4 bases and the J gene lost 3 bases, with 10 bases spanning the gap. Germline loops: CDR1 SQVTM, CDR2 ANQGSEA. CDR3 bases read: TGCAGCGTTGTACCCAGGGCCAATCAGCCC. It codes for CSVVPRANQP. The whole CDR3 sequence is CSVVPRANQPQHF.

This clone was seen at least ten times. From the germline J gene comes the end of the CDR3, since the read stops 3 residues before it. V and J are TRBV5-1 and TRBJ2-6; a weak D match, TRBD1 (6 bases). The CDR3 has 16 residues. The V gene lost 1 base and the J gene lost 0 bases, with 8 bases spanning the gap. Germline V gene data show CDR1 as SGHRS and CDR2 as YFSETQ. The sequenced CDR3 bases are TGCGCCAGCAGCTTGAGGACAGTCTCTGGGGCCAACGTC. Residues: CASSLRTVSGANV. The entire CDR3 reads CASSLRTVSGANVLTF.